These 13 T cell receptor beta chains share one sample of origin, sequenced in a study of early T cells in non-severe SARS-CoV-2 infection. TCRdb re-analysed the 5' RACE reads in MiXCR, keeping a single row per CDR3 protein. This table holds tens of thousands of distinct CDR3 sequences, approximately 6.3% found once. This sample comprised whole blood, obtained at baseline. Source of these receptors: an adult who was a healthcare worker with PCR-confirmed SARS-CoV-2 infection or an uninfected control (not recorded which).

This clonotype was seen repeatedly, ten times or more. This chain uses TRBV10-3 with TRBJ1-2, with 7 nucleotides matching TRBD1. The CDR3 spans 12 residues. V lost 2 bases and J lost 8; bases outside the gene matches: 2. CDR1 is ENHRY and CDR2 is SYGVKD in the germline V gene. The CDR3 DNA follows: TGTGCCATCAGTGAGGGACAGGAAGGCTACACCTTC. This encodes CAISEGQEGYTF.

This clonotype was counted at least ten times. This chain links TRBV12-3 or TRBV12-4 with TRBJ2-5, with TRBD2 matching over 10 bases. The CDR3 is made up of 15 amino acids. Trimming took 5 bases from V and 3 from J; bases not matched to a gene: 6. For the CDR3, the DNA is TGTGCCAGCAGTCCCCTCCTAGCGGGGGAAGAGACCCAGTACTTC. This codes for CASSPLLAGEETQYF.

This clonotype showed up many times. V is TRBV18 and J is TRBJ1-1; 9 nucleotides align to TRBD1. The CDR3 sequence is 15 residues long. Per the germline V gene, CDR1 is KGHSH and CDR2 is LQKENI. With 3 bases clipped from V and 1 base from J, the junction kept 3 bases outside the gene matches. This chain's CDR3 is CASSPPGQGNTEAFF. The CDR3 region has the DNA TGTGCCAGCTCACCCCCGGGACAGGGGAACACTGAAGCTTTCTTT. The complete variable domain, with remaining parts taken from reference TRBV18 and TRBJ1-1, reads NAGVMQNPRHLVRRRGQEARLRCSPMKGHSHVYWYRQLPEEGLKFMVYLQKENIIDESGMPKERFSAEFPKEGPSILRIQQVVRGDSAAYFCASSPPGQGNTEAFFGQGTRLTVV.

The table lists this clonotype with many counts. The chain couples TRBV7-8 to TRBJ2-1, with 14 bases aligning to TRBD2. The germline V gene encodes CDR1 SGHVS and CDR2 FQNEAQ. Trimming removed 3 bases from V and 0 bases from J; junction bases left unmatched: 10. The CDR3 has 20 amino acids. The CDR3 loop reads CASSFRLAGGQRGSYNEQFF. The DNA of the CDR3 is TGTGCCAGCAGCTTCCGACTAGCGGGGGGGCAGAGGGGCTCCTACAATGAGCAGTTCTTC.

In this sample, this clonotype turned up many times. The rearrangement joins TRBV5-1 to TRBJ2-4; no clear D gene. The length of the CDR3 is 13 residues. Trimming pared 4 bases from V and 6 bases from J, leaving 11 bases between. Germline loops: CDR1 SGHRS, CDR2 YFSETQ. CDR3 protein: CASSLNRGNIQYF. CDR3 DNA sequence: TGCGCCAGCAGCCTGAACAGAGGAAACATTCAGTACTTC. The variable domain in full, completed from reference TRBV5-1 and TRBJ2-4, reads KAGVTQTPRYLIKTRGQQVTLSCSPISGHRSVSWYQQTPGQGLQFLFEYFSETQRNKGNFPGRFSGRQFSNSRSEMNVSTLELGDSALYLCASSLNRGNIQYFGAGTRLSVL.

This clonotype showed up many times. J is TRBJ1-4 and V is TRBV29-1, with a possible D match to TRBD1 (6 bases). The CDR3 runs 12 residues. Germline-derived CDR1 and CDR2 are SQVTM and ANQGSEA. The V gene lost 3 bases and the J gene lost 7 bases, with 9 bases spanning the gap. CDR3 in amino acids: CSVDRGGEKLFF. The CDR3 nucleotides read TGCAGCGTTGATAGAGGGGGTGAAAAACTGTTTTTT.

The chain joins TRBV10-3 to TRBJ1-1, with TRBD1 matching over 10 bases. In germline, CDR1 is ENHRY, CDR2 SYGVKD. J was trimmed by 5 bases and V by 6 bases; bases with no gene match: 15. The CDR3 is 17 residues long. CDR3 nucleotide sequence: TGTGCCATCAGCGGCCCCCGGGACAGGGGAGAAGTTACTGAAGCTTTCTTT. Its translation is CAISGPRDRGEVTEAFF.

This clonotype was observed at least ten times. The rearrangement uses TRBV20-1 and TRBJ1-5; no firm D call. The CDR3 has 13 amino acids. V shed 3 bases and J shed 3 bases, with 9 bases lying between them. Germline CDR1 DFQATT, CDR2 SNEGSKA (reference sequence). This chain's CDR3 is CSASENDNQPQHF. The CDR3 DNA reads as TGCAGTGCTAGCGAGAACGACAATCAGCCCCAGCATTTT.

This clonotype was seen ten or more times. A junction boundary mismatches the germline segment, possibly from a read error. The J gene is TRBJ2-7, the V gene TRBV2; D possibly corresponds to TRBD1 (5 bases). Germline-derived CDR1 and CDR2 are SNHLY and FYNNEI. The CDR3 extends over 14 amino acids. The CDR3: CASSEGAGFYEQYF. The CDR3 DNA reads as TGTGCCAGCAGCGAAGGGGCAGGATTCTACGAGCAGTACTTC.

At least ten counts were recorded for this clonotype. This chain connects TRBV6-5 to TRBJ1-5; tentative D call: TRBD1 (6 bases). The V gene's germline CDR1 is MNHEY and CDR2 SVGAGI. V was trimmed by 8 bases and J by 2 bases, leaving 19 bases between them. The CDR3 sequence is 16 residues long. CDR3: CASRRYRVGGNQPQHF. CDR3 nucleotides: TGTGCCAGCCGCCGTTACAGGGTTGGTGGCAATCAGCCCCAGCATTTT.

In its sample, this clonotype was seen a few times. As DNA, the CDR3 is TGCAGTGCTAGAGATCCCCGGGGAGGAGAGACCCAGTACTTC. Protein sequence: CSARDPRGGETQYF. The chain links TRBV20-1 to TRBJ2-5, with D maybe TRBD2 (6 bases). V shed 0 bases and J shed 4 bases, with 12 bases lying between them. Germline CDR1 and CDR2: DFQATT and SNEGSKA (reference sequence). The CDR3 is 14 amino acids.

This sequence joins TRBV7-3 and TRBJ2-7, with 8 bases identical to TRBD2. The germline V gene encodes CDR1 SGHTA and CDR2 FQGTGA. This CDR3 is 12 amino acids long. Trimming cost V 5 bases and J 7 bases; bases outside gene matches: 4. The chain's CDR3 is CASSRTGGEQYF. The DNA of the CDR3 is TGTGCCAGCAGCCGGACGGGAGGGGAGCAGTACTTC.

This clonotype was seen many times. The rearrangement joins TRBV28 to TRBJ2-3, with D possibly matching TRBD1 (6 bases). Trimming took 6 bases from V and 4 from J, leaving 11 bases between them. Germline CDR1 MDHEN, CDR2 SYDVKM. The CDR3 extends over 13 amino acids. CDR3 sequence: CASRLQGSDTQYF. CDR3 bases: TGTGCCAGCAGACTACAGGGATCAGATACGCAGTATTTT.